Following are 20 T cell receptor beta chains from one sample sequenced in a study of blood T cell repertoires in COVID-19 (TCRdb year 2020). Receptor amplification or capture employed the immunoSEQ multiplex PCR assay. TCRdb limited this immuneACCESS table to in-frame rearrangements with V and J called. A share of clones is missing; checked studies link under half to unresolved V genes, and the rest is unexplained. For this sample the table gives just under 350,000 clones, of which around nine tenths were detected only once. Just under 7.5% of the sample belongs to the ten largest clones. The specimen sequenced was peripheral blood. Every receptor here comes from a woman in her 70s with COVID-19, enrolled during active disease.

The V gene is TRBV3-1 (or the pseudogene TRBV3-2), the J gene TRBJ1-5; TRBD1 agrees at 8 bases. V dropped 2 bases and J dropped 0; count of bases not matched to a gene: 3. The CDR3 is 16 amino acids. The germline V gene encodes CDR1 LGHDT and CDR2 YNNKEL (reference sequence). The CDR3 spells CASSQRGQGSNQPQHF. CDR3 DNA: TGTGCCAGCAGCCAACGCGGACAGGGTAGCAATCAGCCCCAGCATTTT.

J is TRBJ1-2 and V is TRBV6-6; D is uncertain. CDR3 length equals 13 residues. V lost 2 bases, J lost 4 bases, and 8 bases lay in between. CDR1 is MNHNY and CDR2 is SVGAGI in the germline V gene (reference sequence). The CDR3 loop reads CASSYAESYGYTF. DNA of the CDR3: TGTGCCAGCAGTTACGCGGAAAGCTATGGCTACACCTTC.

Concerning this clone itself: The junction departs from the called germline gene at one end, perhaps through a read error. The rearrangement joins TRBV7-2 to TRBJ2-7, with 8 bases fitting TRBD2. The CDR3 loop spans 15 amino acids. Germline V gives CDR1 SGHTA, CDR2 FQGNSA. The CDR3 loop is CASSLIAGISYEQYF. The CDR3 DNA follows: TGTGCCAGCAGCTTAATAGCGGGGATCTCCTATGAGCAGTACTTC. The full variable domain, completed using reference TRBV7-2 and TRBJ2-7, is GAGVSQSPSNKVTEKGKDVELRCDPISGHTALYWYRQSLGQGLEFLIYFQGNSAPDKSGLPSDRFSAERTGGSVSTLTIQRTQQEDSAVYLCASSLIAGISYEQYFGPGTRLTVT.

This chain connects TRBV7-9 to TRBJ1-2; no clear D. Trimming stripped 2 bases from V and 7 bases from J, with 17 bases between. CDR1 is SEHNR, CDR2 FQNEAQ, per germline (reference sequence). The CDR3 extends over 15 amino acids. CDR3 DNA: TGTGCCAGCAGCTTAATCCCCACCCTAACCCTTGGCTACACCTTC. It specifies CASSLIPTLTLGYTF.

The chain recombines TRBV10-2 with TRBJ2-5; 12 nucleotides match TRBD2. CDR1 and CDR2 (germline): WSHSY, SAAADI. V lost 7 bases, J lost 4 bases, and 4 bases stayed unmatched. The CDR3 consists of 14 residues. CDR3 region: CASTSGGASETQYF. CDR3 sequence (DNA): TGCGCCAGCACTAGCGGGGGGGCCTCAGAGACCCAGTACTTC.

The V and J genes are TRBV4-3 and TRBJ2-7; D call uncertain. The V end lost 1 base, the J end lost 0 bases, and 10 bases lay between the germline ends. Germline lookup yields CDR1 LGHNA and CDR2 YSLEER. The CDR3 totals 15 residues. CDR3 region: CASSQVAESSYEQYF. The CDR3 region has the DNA TGCGCCAGCAGCCAAGTCGCTGAGAGCTCCTACGAGCAGTACTTC.

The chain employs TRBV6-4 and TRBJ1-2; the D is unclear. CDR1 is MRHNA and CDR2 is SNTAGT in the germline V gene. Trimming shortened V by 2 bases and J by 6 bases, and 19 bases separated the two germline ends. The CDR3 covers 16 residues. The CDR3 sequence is CASSDRLQRNYDGYTF. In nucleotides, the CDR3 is TGTGCCAGCAGTGACCGTTTACAGAGAAATTACGATGGCTACACCTTC.

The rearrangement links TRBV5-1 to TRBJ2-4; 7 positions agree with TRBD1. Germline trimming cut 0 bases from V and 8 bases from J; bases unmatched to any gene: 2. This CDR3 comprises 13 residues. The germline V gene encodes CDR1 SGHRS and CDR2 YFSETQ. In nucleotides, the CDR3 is TGCGCCAGCAGCTTGGGACAGGGAGACATTCAGTACTTC. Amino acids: CASSLGQGDIQYF.

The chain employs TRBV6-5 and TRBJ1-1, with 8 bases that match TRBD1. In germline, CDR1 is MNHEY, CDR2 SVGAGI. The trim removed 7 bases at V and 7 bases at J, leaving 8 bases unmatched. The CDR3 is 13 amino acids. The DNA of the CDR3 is TGTGCCAGCATTGTTGACAGGGGTGGTGAAGCTTTCTTT. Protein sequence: CASIVDRGGEAFF.

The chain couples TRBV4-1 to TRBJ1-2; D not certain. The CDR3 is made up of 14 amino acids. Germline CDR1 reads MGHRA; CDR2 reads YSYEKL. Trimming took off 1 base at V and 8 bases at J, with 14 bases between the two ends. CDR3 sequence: CASSQVMLLMGYTF. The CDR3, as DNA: TGCGCCAGCAGCCAAGTTATGCTATTGATGGGCTACACCTTC.

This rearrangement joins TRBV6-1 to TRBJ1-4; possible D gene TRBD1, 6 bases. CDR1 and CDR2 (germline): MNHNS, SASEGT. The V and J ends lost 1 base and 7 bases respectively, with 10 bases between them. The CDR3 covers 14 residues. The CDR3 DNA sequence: TGTGCCAGCAGTGAAGATAGGGGGAGTGAAAAACTGTTTTTT. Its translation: CASSEDRGSEKLFF.

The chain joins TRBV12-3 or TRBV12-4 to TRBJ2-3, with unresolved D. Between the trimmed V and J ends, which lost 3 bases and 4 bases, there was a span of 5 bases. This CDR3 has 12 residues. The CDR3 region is CASSLYADTQYF. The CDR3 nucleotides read TGTGCCAGCAGTTTGTATGCAGATACGCAGTATTTT.

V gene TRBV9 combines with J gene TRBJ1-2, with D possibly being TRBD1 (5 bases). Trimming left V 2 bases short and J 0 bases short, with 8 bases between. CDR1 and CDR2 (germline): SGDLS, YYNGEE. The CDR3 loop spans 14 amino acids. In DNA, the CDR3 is TGTGCCAGCAGCGTGGACATGGCTAACTATGGCTACACCTTC. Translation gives CASSVDMANYGYTF. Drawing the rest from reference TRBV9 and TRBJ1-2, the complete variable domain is DSGVTQTPKHLITATGQRVTLRCSPRSGDLSVYWYQQSLDQGLQFLIQYYNGEERAKGNILERFSAQQFPDLHSELNLSSLELGDSALYFCASSVDMANYGYTFGSGTRLTVV.

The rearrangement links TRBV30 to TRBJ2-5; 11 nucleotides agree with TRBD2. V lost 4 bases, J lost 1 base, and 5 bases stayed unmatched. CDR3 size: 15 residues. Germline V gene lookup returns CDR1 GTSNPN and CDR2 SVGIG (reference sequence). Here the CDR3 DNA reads TGTGCCTGGACTAGCGGGGGGCGGAGCCAAGAGACCCAGTACTTC. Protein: CAWTSGGRSQETQYF. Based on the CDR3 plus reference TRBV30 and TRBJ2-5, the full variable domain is SQTIHQWPATLVQPVGSPLSLECTVEGTSNPNLYWYRQAAGRGLQLLFYSVGIGQISSEVPQNLSASRPQDRQFILSSKKLLLSDSGFYLCAWTSGGRSQETQYFGPGTRLLVL.

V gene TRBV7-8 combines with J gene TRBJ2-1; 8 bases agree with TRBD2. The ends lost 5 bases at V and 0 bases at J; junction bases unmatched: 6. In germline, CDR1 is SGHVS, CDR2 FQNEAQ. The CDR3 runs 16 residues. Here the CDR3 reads CASSPLAGSSYNEQFF. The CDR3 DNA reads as TGTGCCAGCAGCCCGTTAGCGGGGAGCTCCTACAATGAGCAGTTCTTC.

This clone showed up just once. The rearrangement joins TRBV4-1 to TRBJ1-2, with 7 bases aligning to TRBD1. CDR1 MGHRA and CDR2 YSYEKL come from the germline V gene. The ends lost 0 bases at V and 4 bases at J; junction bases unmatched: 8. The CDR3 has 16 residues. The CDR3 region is CASSQEEQGWGYGYTF. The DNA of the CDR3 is TGCGCCAGCAGCCAAGAGGAACAGGGGTGGGGCTATGGCTACACCTTC.

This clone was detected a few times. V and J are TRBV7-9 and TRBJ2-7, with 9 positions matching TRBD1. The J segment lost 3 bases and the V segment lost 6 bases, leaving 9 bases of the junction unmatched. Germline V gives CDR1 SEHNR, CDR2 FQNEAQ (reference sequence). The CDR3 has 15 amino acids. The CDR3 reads CASSSPGTGFYEQYF. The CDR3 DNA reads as TGTGCCAGCAGTTCCCCCGGGACAGGGTTCTACGAGCAGTACTTC.

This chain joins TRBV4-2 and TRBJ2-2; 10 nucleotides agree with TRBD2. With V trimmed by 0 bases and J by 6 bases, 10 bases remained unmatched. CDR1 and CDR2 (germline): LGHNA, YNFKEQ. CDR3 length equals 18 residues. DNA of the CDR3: TGTGCCAGCAGCCAAGAGAGTGGAGCGGGGGGGCGGTCCGGGGAGCTGTTTTTT. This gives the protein CASSQESGAGGRSGELFF.

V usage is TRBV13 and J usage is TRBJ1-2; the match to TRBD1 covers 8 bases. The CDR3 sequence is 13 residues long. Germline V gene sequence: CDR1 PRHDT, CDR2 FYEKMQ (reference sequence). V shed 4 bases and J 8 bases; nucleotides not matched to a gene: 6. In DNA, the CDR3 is TGTGCCAGCAGCTCAACAGGGGGGCGAGGCTACACCTTC. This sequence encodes CASSSTGGRGYTF. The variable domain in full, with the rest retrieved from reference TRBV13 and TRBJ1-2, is AAGVIQSPRHLIKEKRETATLKCYPIPRHDTVYWYQQGPGQDPQFLISFYEKMQSDKGSIPDRFSAQQFSDYHSELNMSSLELGDSALYFCASSSTGGRGYTFGSGTRLTVV.

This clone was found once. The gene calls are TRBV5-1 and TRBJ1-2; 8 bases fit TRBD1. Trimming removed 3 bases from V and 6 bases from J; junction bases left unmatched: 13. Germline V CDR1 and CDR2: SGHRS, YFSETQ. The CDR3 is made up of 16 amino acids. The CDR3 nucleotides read TGCGCCAGCAGCTCCGACTCCAGGGGGCGCTCCAATGGCTACACCTTC. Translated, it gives CASSSDSRGRSNGYTF.